This T cell receptor beta chain was retrieved from a study of blood T cells in healthy people across ages. Combining a sample-barcoded 5' primer with a J-beta primer mix, a second PCR ran for roughly 7 to 11 cycles. TCRdb called the 5' RACE reads again in MiXCR, with one record for every CDR3 protein. The sample records about 1.7 million distinct CDR3 sequences, 28% being singletons. This clonotype was counted at least ten times. Antigen specificity is unknown. Study conclusions and caveats: More naive CD4+ cells and higher diversity were found in long-lived than in aged donors. Estimates of total diversity, which came from one million sequenced T cells, were considered to be underestimates.

The trim removed 6 bases at V and 2 bases at J, leaving 9 bases unmatched. The length of the CDR3 is 15 residues. The germline CDR1 and CDR2 sequences are WSHSY and SAAADI. The sequenced material came from blood. The chain carries TRBV10-2 and TRBJ2-5, with 7 bases matching TRBD1. The source of this sequence is a woman aged 25 to 39 in good health. The CDR3 coding sequence is TGCGCCAGCAGCAAAAACAGGGGTCATCAAGAGACCCAGTACTTC. Its protein is CASSKNRGHQETQYF.